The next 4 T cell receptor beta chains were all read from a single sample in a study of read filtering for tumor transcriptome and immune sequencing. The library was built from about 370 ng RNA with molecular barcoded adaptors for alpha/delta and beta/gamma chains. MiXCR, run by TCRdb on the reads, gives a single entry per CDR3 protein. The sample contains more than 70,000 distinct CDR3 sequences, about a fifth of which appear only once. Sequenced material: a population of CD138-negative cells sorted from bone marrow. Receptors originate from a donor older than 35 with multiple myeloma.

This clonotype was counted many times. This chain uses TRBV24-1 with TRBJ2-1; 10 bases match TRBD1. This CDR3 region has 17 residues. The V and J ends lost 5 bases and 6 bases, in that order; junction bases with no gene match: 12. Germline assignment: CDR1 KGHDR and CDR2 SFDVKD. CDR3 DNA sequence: TGTGCCACCAGTGCCCTCCCTGGGGACAGGGGATTCAATGAGCAGTTCTTC. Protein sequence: CATSALPGDRGFNEQFF.

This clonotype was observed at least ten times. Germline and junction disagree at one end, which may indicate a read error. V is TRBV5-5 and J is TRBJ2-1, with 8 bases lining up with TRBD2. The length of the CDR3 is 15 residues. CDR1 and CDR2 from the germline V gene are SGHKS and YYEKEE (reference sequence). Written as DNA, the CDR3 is TGCGCCAGCAGCTTGGACGGGGGGGCCAGGGCTGAGCAGTTCTTC. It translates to CASSLDGGARAEQFF.

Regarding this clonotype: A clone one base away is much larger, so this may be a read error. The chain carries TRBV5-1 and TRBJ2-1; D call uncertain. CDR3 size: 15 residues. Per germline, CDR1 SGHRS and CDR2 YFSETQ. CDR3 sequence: CASSSLPQVNNGQFF. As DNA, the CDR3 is TGCGCCAGCAGCTCCCTCCCGCAGGTAAACAATGGGCAGTTCTTC.

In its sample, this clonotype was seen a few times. This chain's CDR3 is CASGTLHTDTQYF. The CDR3 nucleotides read TGTGCCTCCGGGACCCTACACACAGATACGCAGTATTTT. The V gene is TRBV10-3, the J gene TRBJ2-3; possibly TRBD1 or TRBD2 for D (5 bases each). The germline gives CDR1 ENHRY, CDR2 SYGVKD. V was pared by 11 bases and J by 2 bases, with 14 bases between. The CDR3 covers 13 residues.